The source of this T cell receptor beta chain is a study of blood T cell repertoires in COVID-19. Across the whole study: Some COVID-19 samples were acute and others convalescent; all came from the United States, Italy and Spain. The cDNA or gDNA used as material had been derived from T cells, B-cell-depleted T cells, or PBMCs.

This CDR3 comprises 15 residues. The germline CDR1 and CDR2 sequences are LNHDA and SQIVND (reference sequence). The V end lost 3 bases, the J end lost 0 bases, and 12 bases lay between the germline ends. Authors' methods: Amplification from reference gene primers served as the basis for estimated nucleated cell counts. The assay was immunoSEQ multiplex PCR, and TCRdb's table has in-frame clones only and misses some. V, J and clone size derive from that table, while D and trimming were established from the DNA sequence. The sample has about 200,000 clones; approximately 86% are singletons. The receptor was derived from a man between 60 and 75 years old with acute or convalescent COVID-19. The material sequenced was peripheral blood. The chain links TRBV19 to TRBJ2-7, with D maybe TRBD1 (5 bases). CDR3 DNA sequence: TGTGCCAGTAGTATGGACATTATGAGCTCCTACGAGCAGTACTTC. Translation gives CASSMDIMSSYEQYF. The whole variable domain, remainder taken from reference TRBV19 and TRBJ2-7, is DGGITQSPKYLFRKEGQNVTLSCEQNLNHDAMYWYRQDPGQGLRLIYYSQIVNDFQKGDIAEGYSVSREKKESFPLTVTSAQKNPTAFYLCASSMDIMSSYEQYFGPGTRLTVT.